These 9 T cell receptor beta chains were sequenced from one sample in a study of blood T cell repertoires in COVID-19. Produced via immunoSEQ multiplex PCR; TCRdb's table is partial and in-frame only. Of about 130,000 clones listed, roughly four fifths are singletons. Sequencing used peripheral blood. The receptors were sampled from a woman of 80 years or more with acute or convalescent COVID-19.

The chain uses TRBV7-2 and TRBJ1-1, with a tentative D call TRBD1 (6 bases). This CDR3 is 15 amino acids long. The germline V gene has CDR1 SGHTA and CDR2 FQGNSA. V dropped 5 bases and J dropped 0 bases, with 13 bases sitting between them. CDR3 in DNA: TGTGCCAGCAGCCCCCAAGGACAGTTGAACACTGAAGCTTTCTTT. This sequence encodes CASSPQGQLNTEAFF.

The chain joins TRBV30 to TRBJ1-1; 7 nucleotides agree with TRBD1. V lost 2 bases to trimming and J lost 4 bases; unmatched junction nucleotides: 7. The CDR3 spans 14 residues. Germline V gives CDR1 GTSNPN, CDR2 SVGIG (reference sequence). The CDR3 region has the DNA TGTGCCTGGAGTCGTCACAGGGGCGGCACTGAAGCTTTCTTT. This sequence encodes CAWSRHRGGTEAFF.

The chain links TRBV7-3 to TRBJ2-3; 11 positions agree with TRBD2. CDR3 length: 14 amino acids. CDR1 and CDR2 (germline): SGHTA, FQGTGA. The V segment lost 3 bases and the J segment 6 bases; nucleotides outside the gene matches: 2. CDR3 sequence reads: CASSFSGGADTQYF. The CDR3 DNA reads TGTGCCAGCAGCTTTAGCGGGGGGGCCGATACGCAGTATTTT.

The CDR3 protein is CASRGQEHDNSPLHF. The CDR3 DNA sequence: TGCGCCAGCAGGGGACAGGAGCACGATAATTCACCCCTCCACTTT. The chain employs TRBV4-1 and TRBJ1-6; 8 nucleotides agree with TRBD1. J was trimmed by 5 bases and V by 6 bases; bases with no gene match: 6. The CDR3 length is 15 residues. The V gene's germline CDR1 is MGHRA and CDR2 YSYEKL.

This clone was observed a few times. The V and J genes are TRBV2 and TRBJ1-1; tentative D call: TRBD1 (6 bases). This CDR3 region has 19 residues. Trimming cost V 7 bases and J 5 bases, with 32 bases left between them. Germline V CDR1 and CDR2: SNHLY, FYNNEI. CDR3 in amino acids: CASKGGLSETDSRGTEAFF. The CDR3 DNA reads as TGTGCCAGCAAGGGGGGACTCTCCGAGACGGATTCGCGGGGGACTGAAGCTTTCTTT.

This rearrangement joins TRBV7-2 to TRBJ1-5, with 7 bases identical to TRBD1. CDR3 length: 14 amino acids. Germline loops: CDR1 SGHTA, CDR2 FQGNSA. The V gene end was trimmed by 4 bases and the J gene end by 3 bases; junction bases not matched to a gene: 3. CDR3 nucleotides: TGTGCCAGCAGCTCGGGACAGAACAATCAGCCCCAGCATTTT. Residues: CASSSGQNNQPQHF.

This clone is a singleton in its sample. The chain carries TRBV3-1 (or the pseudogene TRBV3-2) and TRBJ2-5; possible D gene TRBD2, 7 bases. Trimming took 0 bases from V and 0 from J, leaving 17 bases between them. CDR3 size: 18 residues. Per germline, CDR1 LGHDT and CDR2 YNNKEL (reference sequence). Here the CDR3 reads CASSQDTAGASYQETQYF. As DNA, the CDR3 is TGTGCCAGCAGCCAAGATACTGCGGGGGCCTCGTACCAAGAGACCCAGTACTTC.

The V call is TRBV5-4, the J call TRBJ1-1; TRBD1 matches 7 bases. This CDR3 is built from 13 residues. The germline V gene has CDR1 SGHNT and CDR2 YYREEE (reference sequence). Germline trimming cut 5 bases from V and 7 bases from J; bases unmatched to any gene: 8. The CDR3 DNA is TGTGCCAGCAGAGGGGGCGGCGAATTTGAAGCTTTCTTT. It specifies CASRGGGEFEAFF.

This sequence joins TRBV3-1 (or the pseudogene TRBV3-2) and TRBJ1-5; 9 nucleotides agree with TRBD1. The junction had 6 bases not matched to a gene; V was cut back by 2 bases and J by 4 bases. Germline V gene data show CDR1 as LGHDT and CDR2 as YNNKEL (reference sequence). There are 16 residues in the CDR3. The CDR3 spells CASSQQLGQGNQPQHF. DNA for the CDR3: TGTGCCAGCAGCCAACAGTTGGGACAGGGTAATCAGCCCCAGCATTTT.